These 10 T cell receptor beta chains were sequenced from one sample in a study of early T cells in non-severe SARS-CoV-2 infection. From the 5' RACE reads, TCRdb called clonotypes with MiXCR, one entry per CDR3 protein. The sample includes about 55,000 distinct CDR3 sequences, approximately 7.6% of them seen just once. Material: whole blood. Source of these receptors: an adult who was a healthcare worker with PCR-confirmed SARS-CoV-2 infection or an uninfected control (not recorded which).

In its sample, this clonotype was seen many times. As DNA, the CDR3 is TGTGCCAGCAGTTTAGCGCAGGGACTCTATGGCTACACCTTC. This gives the protein CASSLAQGLYGYTF. This chain uses TRBV12-3 or TRBV12-4 with TRBJ1-2; D is possibly TRBD1 (5 bases). The ends were cut back, 0 bases at V and 4 bases at J, with 9 bases in the middle. The CDR3 is 14 amino acids.

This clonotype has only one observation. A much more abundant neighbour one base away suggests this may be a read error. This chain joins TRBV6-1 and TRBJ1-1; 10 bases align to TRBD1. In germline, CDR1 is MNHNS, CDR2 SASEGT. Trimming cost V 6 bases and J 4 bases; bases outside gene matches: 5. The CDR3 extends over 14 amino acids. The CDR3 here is CASSRTGGGTEAFF. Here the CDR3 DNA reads TGTGCCAGCAGCCGGACAGGGGGGGGCACTGAAGCTTTCTTT.

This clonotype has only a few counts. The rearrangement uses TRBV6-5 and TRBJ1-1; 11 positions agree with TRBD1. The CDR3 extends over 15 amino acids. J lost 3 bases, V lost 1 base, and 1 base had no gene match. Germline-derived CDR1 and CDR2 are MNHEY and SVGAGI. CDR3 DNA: TGTGCCAGCAGTTACTGGGGACAGGGGGACACTGAAGCTTTCTTT. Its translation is CASSYWGQGDTEAFF.

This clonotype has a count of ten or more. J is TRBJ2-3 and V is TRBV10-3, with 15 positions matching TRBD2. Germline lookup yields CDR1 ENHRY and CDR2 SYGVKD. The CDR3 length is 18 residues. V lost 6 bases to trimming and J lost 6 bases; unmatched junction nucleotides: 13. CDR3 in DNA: TGTGCCATCAGCCCCCCGGGACTAGCGGGGGGAGTGACCGATACGCAGTATTTT. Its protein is CAISPPGLAGGVTDTQYF.

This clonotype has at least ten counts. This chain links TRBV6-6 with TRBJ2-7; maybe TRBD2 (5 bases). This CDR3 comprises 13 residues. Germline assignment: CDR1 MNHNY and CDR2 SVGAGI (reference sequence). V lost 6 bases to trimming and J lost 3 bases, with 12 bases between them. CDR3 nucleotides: TGTGCCAGCAGGTTGGAGGTTCTCTACGAGCAGTACTTC. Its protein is CASRLEVLYEQYF.

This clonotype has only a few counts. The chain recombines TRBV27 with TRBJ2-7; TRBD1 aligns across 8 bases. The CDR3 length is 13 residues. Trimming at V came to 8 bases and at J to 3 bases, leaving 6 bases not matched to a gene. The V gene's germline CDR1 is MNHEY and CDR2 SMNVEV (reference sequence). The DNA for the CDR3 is TGTGCCAGCCGGGGACAGGCTAACTACGAGCAGTACTTC. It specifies CASRGQANYEQYF.

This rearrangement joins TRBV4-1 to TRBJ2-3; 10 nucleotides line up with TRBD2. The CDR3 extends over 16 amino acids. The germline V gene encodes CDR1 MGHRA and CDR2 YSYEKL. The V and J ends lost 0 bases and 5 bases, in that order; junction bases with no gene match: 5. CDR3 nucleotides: TGCGCCAGCAGCCAAGATGAGCGGGGGGGCCAAGATACGCAGTATTTT. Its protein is CASSQDERGGQDTQYF.

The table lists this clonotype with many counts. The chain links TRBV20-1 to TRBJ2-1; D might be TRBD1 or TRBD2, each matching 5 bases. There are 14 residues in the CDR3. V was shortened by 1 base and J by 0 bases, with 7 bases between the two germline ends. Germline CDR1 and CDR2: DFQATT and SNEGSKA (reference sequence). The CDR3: CSARGGSSYNEQFF. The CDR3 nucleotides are TGCAGTGCTAGAGGGGGGAGCTCCTACAATGAGCAGTTCTTC.

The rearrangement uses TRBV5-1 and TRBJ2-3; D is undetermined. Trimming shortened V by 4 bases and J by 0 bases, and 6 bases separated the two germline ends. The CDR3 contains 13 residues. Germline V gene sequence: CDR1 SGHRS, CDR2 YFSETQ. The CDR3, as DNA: TGCGCCAGCAGCGTGTCTAGCACAGATACGCAGTATTTT. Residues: CASSVSSTDTQYF.

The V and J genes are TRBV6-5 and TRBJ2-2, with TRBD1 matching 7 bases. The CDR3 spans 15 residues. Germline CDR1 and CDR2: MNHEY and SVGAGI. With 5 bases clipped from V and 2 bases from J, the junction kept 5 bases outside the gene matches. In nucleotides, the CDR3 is TGTGCCAGCAGTACTGGGACAGTAAACACCGGGGAGCTGTTTTTT. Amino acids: CASSTGTVNTGELFF.